Given below is one TCR beta chain in context. The antigen remains unidentified. TCR beta CDR3 regions were amplified from RNA. The primer set for the first-round RT-PCR of the TCR CDR3 was HTBI. MiXCR, run by TCRdb on the multiplex PCR reads, gives a single entry per CDR3 protein. The sample lists about 500,000 distinct CDR3 sequences; 40% to 50% were seen once. This record belongs to a study of T cells in Graves' hyperthyroidism and ophthalmopathy. Germline V CDR1 and CDR2: SGHRS, YFSETQ. The V gene lost 0 bases and the J gene lost 2 bases, with 12 bases spanning the gap. The CDR3 runs 15 residues. General study points: Most clonotypes expanded in the thyroid (above 0.001) were also present in blood.

The sequencing input was peripheral blood or thyroid tissue (not recorded which). The clonotype was recovered from an adult woman with Graves' disease, either hyperthyroidism or ophthalmopathy (not recorded which). The V call is TRBV5-1, the J call TRBJ2-7; D remains ambiguous. For the CDR3, the DNA is TGCGCCAGCAGCTTGGATCACACCACACCCTACGAGCAGTACTTC. Residues: CASSLDHTTPYEQYF.